The 31 T cell receptor beta chains reported below all come from one sample, sequenced in a study of T-cell reconstitution after alpha-beta-depleted transplantation in children. A library of TCRbeta sequences, prepared with unique molecular identifiers, was generated. One entry per CDR3 protein, called by TCRdb with MiXCR from the PCR reads. This table has approximately 200,000 distinct CDR3 sequences, about 14% appearing once. Sequencing used PBMCs from the stem cell graft donor, obtained from the stem cell graft. All receptors derive from a human donor who donated a stem cell graft to a child with acute lymphoblastic leukemia.

This clonotype was found many times. The CDR3 sequence: CAISESNSVIEQYF. In DNA, the CDR3 is TGTGCCATCAGTGAGTCGAATAGCGTTATCGAGCAGTACTTC. The chain couples TRBV10-3 to TRBJ2-7; a possible D gene is TRBD2 (5 bases). The CDR3 totals 14 residues. Germline-derived CDR1 and CDR2 are ENHRY and SYGVKD. The germline V and J ends were trimmed by 0 bases and 6 bases, with 12 bases remaining between them.

This clonotype was counted ten times or more. The chain uses TRBV5-1 and TRBJ2-3, with 8 bases identical to TRBD2. CDR3 size: 14 residues. The trim removed 5 bases at V and 4 bases at J, leaving 6 bases unmatched. Germline V gives CDR1 SGHRS, CDR2 YFSETQ. As DNA, the CDR3 is TGCGCCAGCAGTACGGGACTAGGTGCAGATACGCAGTATTTT. This gives the protein CASSTGLGADTQYF.

A word on this clonotype: A much larger clone sits a single nucleotide away, making a read error possible. This chain links TRBV7-9 with TRBJ1-1; D might be TRBD1 (5 bases). CDR1 and CDR2 (germline): SEHNR, FQNEAQ (reference sequence). The CDR3 runs 16 residues. CDR3 region: CASSSFSGYEDTAAFF. DNA of the CDR3: TGTGCCAGCAGCTCCTTTTCTGGGTATGAGGACACTGCAGCTTTCTTT.

V is TRBV11-2 and J is TRBJ1-3, with a possible D match to TRBD1 (5 bases). The V and J ends lost 3 bases and 0 bases respectively, with 6 bases between them. In germline, CDR1 is SGHAT, CDR2 FQNNGV. This CDR3 region has 14 residues. As DNA, the CDR3 is TGTGCCAGCAGCTTTGGGGCCTCTGGAAACACCATATATTTT. It specifies CASSFGASGNTIYF.

This clonotype was seen ten or more times. The chain links TRBV24-1 to TRBJ2-3; D remains unclear. Per the germline V gene, CDR1 is KGHDR and CDR2 is SFDVKD. V shed 4 bases and J shed 2 bases, with 15 bases lying between them. The CDR3 totals 16 residues. The CDR3 sequence is CATSDPQEPHTDTQYF. In DNA, the CDR3 is TGTGCCACCAGTGACCCTCAAGAACCCCACACAGATACGCAGTATTTT.

Ten or more counts support this clonotype. The chain recombines TRBV5-6 with TRBJ2-3; D might be TRBD1 or TRBD2, each matching 5 bases. The CDR3 contains 12 residues. Trimming pared 4 bases from V and 4 bases from J, leaving 7 bases between. Germline CDR1 SGHDT, CDR2 YYEEEE. As DNA, the CDR3 is TGTGCCAGCAGCGGGACCTCAGATACGCAGTATTTT. Amino acids: CASSGTSDTQYF.

The J gene is TRBJ2-1, the V gene TRBV11-3; no clear D. Trimming pared 5 bases from V and 8 bases from J, leaving 22 bases between. Germline CDR1 SGHNT, CDR2 YENEEA. CDR3 size: 16 residues. The CDR3 protein is CASSRRTGGASYEQFF. The CDR3 coding sequence is TGTGCCAGCAGCCGACGGACGGGTGGAGCGTCCTATGAGCAGTTCTTC.

The chain is built from TRBV3-1 and TRBJ1-2, with 7 bases aligning to TRBD1. Per germline, CDR1 LGHDT and CDR2 YNNKEL (reference sequence). The CDR3 covers 14 residues. V lost 4 bases and J lost 6; bases outside the gene matches: 8. The CDR3 nucleotides read TGTGCCAGCAGCCTCGATGGGGACAGACATGGCTACACCTTC. It is translated as CASSLDGDRHGYTF.

This clonotype was seen at least ten times. The gene calls are TRBV6-1 and TRBJ1-2; the D is unclear. CDR1 and CDR2 from the germline V gene are MNHNS and SASEGT. CDR3 length equals 13 residues. The V and J ends lost 6 bases and 6 bases respectively, with 14 bases between them. The CDR3 reads CASSPGGHNGYTF. The DNA for the CDR3 is TGTGCCAGCAGCCCAGGCGGGCACAATGGCTACACCTTC.

Details on this clonotype: A single base separates this from a much larger clone, so it may be a read error. The chain carries TRBV20-1 and TRBJ2-5, with 9 bases matching TRBD2. The V gene end was trimmed by 6 bases and the J gene end by 0 bases; junction bases not matched to a gene: 8. Germline V lookup: CDR1 DFQATT, CDR2 SNEGSKA (reference sequence). The CDR3 is 15 residues long. The CDR3 nucleotides are TGCAGTGCCGATGGTCTAGCGGGGAACCAAGAGACCCAGTACTTC. Encoded protein: CSADGLAGNQETQYF.

This clonotype came up many times. V gene TRBV29-1 combines with J gene TRBJ2-7; D perhaps matches TRBD2 (5 bases). V was shortened by 4 bases and J by 4 bases, with 14 bases between the two germline ends. The CDR3 consists of 13 residues. The germline gives CDR1 SQVTM, CDR2 ANQGSEA. In DNA, the CDR3 is TGCAGCGTTGCGGTAGGGAGTGAGTACGAGCAGTACTTC. Translated, it gives CSVAVGSEYEQYF.

This clonotype has a count of ten or more. The junction and the germline gene differ at one end; a read error may be behind it. The chain has TRBV7-9 and TRBJ1-1; unclear D gene. Germline V lookup: CDR1 SEHNR, CDR2 FQNEAQ (reference sequence). The CDR3 length is 12 residues. DNA for the CDR3: TGTGCCAGCAGCCCTTGGAACACTGAAGATTTCTTT. Its translation: CASSPWNTEDFF.

CDR3: CASSLPVAGQSSGANVLTF. CDR3 DNA sequence: TGCGCCAGCAGCTTGCCGGTAGCGGGACAGAGCTCTGGGGCCAACGTCCTGACTTTC. This chain connects TRBV5-1 to TRBJ2-6; maybe TRBD2 (8 bases). Trimming shortened V by 1 base and J by 0 bases, and 17 bases separated the two germline ends. This CDR3 contains 19 residues. Germline CDR1 and CDR2: SGHRS and YFSETQ.

This clonotype occurred many times. The rearrangement uses TRBV4-1 and TRBJ2-7; a possible D gene is TRBD2 (6 bases). The CDR3 totals 15 residues. The germline gives CDR1 MGHRA, CDR2 YSYEKL. Trimming removed 0 bases at V and 3 bases at J, with 12 bases between. The CDR3 nucleotides read TGCGCCAGCAGCCAAGATCAGCACGGGAGCTACGAGCAGTACTTC. Translated: CASSQDQHGSYEQYF.

This clonotype was seen at least ten times. This chain links TRBV5-6 with TRBJ1-5; the D gene is possibly TRBD1 (6 bases). Trimming removed 4 bases at V and 2 bases at J, with 16 bases between. In germline, CDR1 is SGHDT, CDR2 YYEEEE. The CDR3 contains 16 residues. This CDR3 is CASSHYTGSGNQPQHF. CDR3 DNA: TGTGCCAGCAGCCACTATACAGGGTCGGGCAATCAGCCCCAGCATTTT.

This clonotype was seen at least ten times. J is TRBJ2-1 and V is TRBV25-1; 11 bases align to TRBD2. The V gene's germline CDR1 is MGHDK and CDR2 SYGVNS. The CDR3 is made up of 16 amino acids. The J segment lost 3 bases and the V segment lost 3 bases, leaving 4 bases of the junction unmatched. For the CDR3, the DNA is TGTGCCAGCAGTGAGCCTAGCGGGAGGTTCTACAATGAGCAGTTCTTC. Its translation: CASSEPSGRFYNEQFF. Full variable domain (rest looked up from reference TRBV25-1 and TRBJ2-1): EADIYQTPRYLVIGTGKKITLECSQTMGHDKMYWYQQDPGMELHLIHYSYGVNSTEKGDLSSESTVSRIRTEHFPLTLESARPSHTSQYLCASSEPSGRFYNEQFFGPGTRLTVL.

The rearrangement links TRBV20-1 to TRBJ2-1; 9 bases line up with TRBD2. This CDR3 comprises 15 residues. Trimming removed 0 bases from V and 4 bases from J; junction bases left unmatched: 4. From germline, CDR1 is DFQATT and CDR2 SNEGSKA (reference sequence). The CDR3 protein is CSARDWAGGYNEQFF. CDR3 bases: TGCAGTGCTAGAGATTGGGCGGGAGGGTACAATGAGCAGTTCTTC.

This clonotype was observed a handful of times. DNA of the CDR3: TGTGCCAGCAGCCTTAATCCCGGGACTAGTACCTACAATGAGCAGTTCTTC. This codes for CASSLNPGTSTYNEQFF. J is TRBJ2-1 and V is TRBV7-8; 8 bases agree with TRBD2. The CDR3 has 17 amino acids. J gave up 2 bases and V 5 bases, and 11 bases lay outside the gene matches. The germline gives CDR1 SGHVS, CDR2 FQNEAQ. Drawing the rest from reference TRBV7-8 and TRBJ2-1, the complete variable domain is GAGVSQSPRYKVAKRGQDVALRCDPISGHVSLFWYQQALGQGPEFLTYFQNEAQLDKSGLPSDRFFAERPEGSVSTLKIQRTQQEDSAVYLCASSLNPGTSTYNEQFFGPGTRLTVL.

The table lists this clonotype with many counts. The chain has TRBV5-1 and TRBJ2-5; tentative D call: TRBD1 (6 bases). There are 15 residues in the CDR3. CDR1 is SGHRS and CDR2 is YFSETQ in the germline V gene. The V and J ends lost 4 bases and 1 base respectively, with 14 bases between them. CDR3 nucleotides: TGCGCCAGCAGCAGACAGGAGCTGGCCCAAGAGACCCAGTACTTC. Its protein is CASSRQELAQETQYF.

This clonotype was counted at least ten times. V is TRBV10-3 and J is TRBJ2-1; D possibly uses TRBD1 or TRBD2 (5 bases each). V dropped 4 bases and J dropped 4 bases, with 14 bases sitting between them. Germline lookup yields CDR1 ENHRY and CDR2 SYGVKD. This CDR3 spans 15 amino acids. CDR3 amino acids: CAISGGPGKYNEQFF. The DNA for the CDR3 is TGTGCCATCAGTGGGGGCCCGGGAAAATACAATGAGCAGTTCTTC.

This clonotype was counted between two and nine times. The chain links TRBV6-1 to TRBJ2-4; possibly TRBD2 for D (5 bases). Between the trimmed V and J ends, which lost 5 bases and 1 base, there was a span of 15 bases. From germline, CDR1 is MNHNS and CDR2 SASEGT. The CDR3 runs 16 residues. The CDR3 loop is CASSPSRTSAKNIQYF. CDR3 bases: TGTGCCAGCAGTCCTTCACGGACTTCTGCCAAAAACATTCAGTACTTC.

This clonotype was counted many times. V and J are TRBV20-1 and TRBJ2-3; D gene unclear. Germline lookup yields CDR1 DFQATT and CDR2 SNEGSKA (reference sequence). This CDR3 spans 13 amino acids. V lost 5 bases and J 10 bases, leaving 19 bases between the germline ends. CDR3 in amino acids: CSAPGPGGSAQYF. Here the CDR3 DNA reads TGCAGTGCTCCGGGCCCCGGTGGATCGGCGCAGTATTTT.

Regarding this clonotype: Being one base from a much bigger clone, this may be a read error. V is TRBV5-6 and J is TRBJ1-5; TRBD1 might be the D (5 bases). Trimming cost V 2 bases and J 6 bases, with 18 bases left between them. The CDR3 spans 16 residues. Germline values: CDR1 SGHDT, CDR2 YYEEEE. CDR3 residues: CASSLRGQRAFQPQHF. The CDR3 nucleotides read TGTGCCAGCAGCTTAAGGGGCCAGCGTGCTTTTCAGCCCCAGCATTTT.

This clonotype has ten or more counts. The rearrangement joins TRBV20-1 to TRBJ1-1; D gene unclear. Germline values: CDR1 DFQATT, CDR2 SNEGSKA (reference sequence). The ends were cut back, 0 bases at V and 3 bases at J, with 2 bases in the middle. This CDR3 contains 11 residues. The DNA for the CDR3 is TGCAGTGCTAGAGAGGACACTGAAGCTTTCTTT. Its protein product is CSAREDTEAFF.

This clonotype was counted ten times or more. The chain has TRBV5-1 and TRBJ2-1; 8 nucleotides agree with TRBD1. Germline V gene data show CDR1 as SGHRS and CDR2 as YFSETQ. This CDR3 comprises 15 residues. Trimming cost V 4 bases and J 5 bases; bases outside gene matches: 8. The CDR3 sequence: CASSIPGTGHNEQFF. The CDR3 DNA reads TGCGCCAGCAGCATCCCCGGGACAGGTCACAATGAGCAGTTCTTC.

At least ten counts were recorded for this clonotype. This chain links TRBV7-9 with TRBJ2-3; the D gene is possibly TRBD2 (6 bases). Germline V gives CDR1 SEHNR, CDR2 FQNEAQ (reference sequence). This CDR3 has 16 residues. Trimming took 5 bases from V and 6 from J, leaving 21 bases between them. DNA of the CDR3: TGTGCCAGCAGCCCCCGGGACGGCCAACGGGGGGATACGCAGTATTTT. Its protein is CASSPRDGQRGDTQYF. The variable domain in full, with the rest retrieved from reference TRBV7-9 and TRBJ2-3, is DTGVSQNPRHKITKRGQNVTFRCDPISEHNRLYWYRQTLGQGPEFLTYFQNEAQLEKSRLLSDRFSAERPKGSFSTLEIQRTEQGDSAMYLCASSPRDGQRGDTQYFGPGTRLTVL.

This clonotype was counted only a few times. The chain links TRBV27 to TRBJ1-4; D ambiguous. Trimming took off 3 bases at V and 0 bases at J, with 11 bases between the two ends. This CDR3 contains 16 residues. Germline V lookup: CDR1 MNHEY, CDR2 SMNVEV (reference sequence). The chain's CDR3 is CASSFQALATNEKLFF. CDR3 nucleotides: TGTGCCAGCAGTTTCCAGGCGTTAGCAACTAATGAAAAACTGTTTTTT.

This clonotype was counted ten times or more. The chain employs TRBV10-1 and TRBJ2-2; D uncertain. The CDR3 has 13 amino acids. CDR1 is WNHNN, CDR2 SYGVQD, per germline (reference sequence). Trimming removed 4 bases from V and 7 bases from J, with 10 bases in between. The CDR3 DNA is TGCGCCAGCAGTGGCCTTGGATTCGGGGAGCTGTTTTTT. The encoded protein is CASSGLGFGELFF.

This clonotype was counted at least ten times. This CDR3 is CASSFNSVGLASGEQYF. The DNA of the CDR3 is TGCGCCAGCAGCTTCAATAGTGTAGGACTAGCGTCGGGCGAGCAGTACTTC. The chain recombines TRBV5-1 with TRBJ2-7; TRBD2 matches at 9 bases. The CDR3 covers 17 residues. The ends lost 2 bases at V and 6 bases at J; junction bases unmatched: 15. Per germline, CDR1 SGHRS and CDR2 YFSETQ.

This clonotype was seen ten or more times. The chain joins TRBV27 to TRBJ2-7, with 14 positions matching TRBD2. Trimming removed 4 bases from V and 0 bases from J; junction bases left unmatched: 8. The germline gives CDR1 MNHEY, CDR2 SMNVEV (reference sequence). The CDR3 consists of 18 residues. The DNA for the CDR3 is TGTGCCAGCAGTTCCACCGGGACTAGCGGGAGAATCTCCTACGAGCAGTACTTC. This sequence encodes CASSSTGTSGRISYEQYF.

This clonotype was picked up a small number of times. The chain links TRBV7-6 to TRBJ2-1; TRBD2 matches 8 bases. The CDR3 is 15 residues long. Germline CDR1 reads SGHVS; CDR2 reads FNYEAQ. After removal of 4 bases from V and 3 bases from J, the junction contained 5 bases not matched to a gene. Written as DNA, the CDR3 is TGTGCCAGCAGCTCCCTAGCGGGTAACTACAATGAGCAGTTCTTC. Translated: CASSSLAGNYNEQFF.